The 7 T cell receptor beta chains below were found in one sample sequenced in a study of cytomegalovirus exposure and HLA in healthy donors. Sequencing used immunoSEQ multiplex PCR; TCRdb keeps in-frame clones, though not all of them. Of 85,000 to 120,000 clones detected, 88% appear once; the ten largest clones hold 1.5% to 2%. Specimen: PBMCs. The receptors come from a woman aged 18-29 years in good health and CMV-seropositive.

The CDR3 coding sequence is TGTGCAAGTCGCGCGCCTCGACAGGGGCGAGTATGTGAGCAGTACGTC. Translating gives CASRAPRQGRVCEQYV. The chain is built from TRBV12-2 and TRBJ2-7; TRBD1 was called by the table and not checked on the DNA. TRBV12-2 is a pseudogene segment. This CDR3 is built from 16 residues.

The chain joins TRBV28 to TRBJ2-7; 9 bases map to TRBD1. CDR1 is MDHEN, CDR2 SYDVKM, per germline. The junction had 9 bases not matched to a gene; V was cut back by 6 bases and J by 3 bases. The CDR3 sequence is 15 residues long. The CDR3 reads CASSQGQGVFYEQYV. DNA of the CDR3: TGTGCCAGCAGCCAGGGACAGGGAGTTTTCTACGAGCAGTACGTC.

The V call is TRBV25-1, the J call TRBJ1-1, with D maybe TRBD1 (6 bases). The CDR3 contains 15 residues. V was trimmed by 5 bases and J by 0 bases, leaving 13 bases between them. From germline, CDR1 is MGHDK and CDR2 SYGVNS. Here the CDR3 DNA reads TGTGCCAGCAGTATGGTCGCAGGGGTGAACACTGAAGCTTTCTTT. Protein: CASSMVAGVNTEAFF.

V is TRBV2 and J is TRBJ2-5; D possibly corresponds to TRBD2 (7 bases). CDR3 length equals 16 residues. Germline V gene sequence: CDR1 SNHLY, CDR2 FYNNEI. V was trimmed by 3 bases and J by 5 bases, leaving 19 bases between them. The CDR3 DNA reads TGTGCCAGCAGTGATTTGGAGGGGGGGCGGACGGAGACCCAGTACTTC. Translating gives CASSDLEGGRTETQYF.

The chain combines TRBV28 with TRBJ1-3; 9 bases match TRBD1. V gave up 3 bases and J gave up 4 bases; unmatched junction bases: 7. The germline V gene has CDR1 MDHEN and CDR2 SYDVKM. The CDR3 consists of 16 residues. The CDR3: CASSLIPGTGGNTIYF. DNA for the CDR3: TGTGCCAGCAGTTTGATTCCCGGGACAGGGGGAAACACCATATATTTT.

This chain links TRBV27 with TRBJ2-1; 8 nucleotides line up with TRBD1. Germline trimming cut 2 bases from V and 8 bases from J; bases unmatched to any gene: 5. The germline CDR1 and CDR2 sequences are MNHEY and SMNVEV (reference sequence). The CDR3 is 14 residues long. Here the CDR3 reads CASSLPAGGDEQFF. In DNA form, the CDR3 reads TGTGCCAGCAGTTTACCCGCAGGGGGCGATGAGCAGTTCTTC.

This clone was recorded a few times. The chain carries TRBV19 and TRBJ1-1; no clear D. Trimming took off 7 bases at V and 6 bases at J, with 9 bases between the two ends. This CDR3 is 11 amino acids long. Germline values: CDR1 LNHDA, CDR2 SQIVND (reference sequence). CDR3 loop: CASIGGPEAFF. CDR3 nucleotide sequence: TGTGCCAGTATTGGAGGGCCTGAAGCTTTCTTT.